This T cell receptor beta chain stems from a study of blood T cell repertoires in COVID-19. Study overall: Acute-phase and convalescent COVID-19 samples originated in the United States, Italy and Spain. T cells, B-cell-depleted T cells, or PBMCs supplied cDNA or gDNA.

In the original workflow: Scientists estimated how many nucleated cells there were by amplifying reference gene primers. This table comes from immunoSEQ multiplex PCR, and its TCRdb copy is limited to in-frame clones, with some not included. From that table come the V and J calls and clone size; the DNA was used to work out D and trimming. The sample lists around 150,000 clones, about nine tenths seen once, with 2% to 3% in the top ten. CDR3 length: 13 residues. Germline assignment: CDR1 SGHAT and CDR2 FQNNGV. Trimming took off 5 bases at V and 9 bases at J, with 14 bases between the two ends. This chain joins TRBV11-2 and TRBJ2-1, with D perhaps matching TRBD2 (5 bases). This sequence was found in a man aged 18 to 30 with acute or convalescent COVID-19. Sequenced sample: peripheral blood. Here the CDR3 reads CASSHLRGAEQFF. CDR3 coding DNA: TGTGCCAGCAGCCACCTTCGGGGTGCTGAGCAGTTCTTC.